These 18 T cell receptor beta chains were sequenced from one sample in a study of CD4+ T cells in melanoma (dated 2022 in TCRdb). The library relied on the immunoSEQ multiplex PCR assay. Sourced from immuneACCESS, this table was stored by TCRdb with only in-frame sequences that have V and J called. A share of the clones is absent; for the studies checked, an unresolved V gene accounts for under half, and the remainder has no known explanation. Here the sample has about 140,000 clones; about nine tenths occur a single time. Over 1.5% of the sample lies in the top ten. The source is a human donor with melanoma.

The chain employs TRBV6-1 and TRBJ2-1, with D unresolved. This CDR3 comprises 21 residues. V gave up 2 bases and J gave up 12 bases, with 38 bases separating them. Germline V gene sequence: CDR1 MNHNS, CDR2 SASEGT. CDR3 nucleotides: TGTGCCAGCAGTGAATTCGGATTCGGAAGCGCCGCCCGGGCGCAAATGGGTGGGCAGTTCTTC. It translates to CASSEFGFGSAARAQMGGQFF.

This clone appeared once. V and J are TRBV11-2 and TRBJ1-1, with no clear D. Germline CDR1 and CDR2: SGHAT and FQNNGV. The CDR3 runs 11 residues. V lost 6 bases and J 5 bases, leaving 7 bases between the germline ends. The CDR3, as DNA: TGTGCCAGCAGTTGGAGGACTGAAGCTTTCTTT. Translated: CASSWRTEAFF.

The chain uses TRBV10-1 and TRBJ2-3; D is unresolved. Germline loops: CDR1 WNHNN, CDR2 SYGVQD (reference sequence). The CDR3 is made up of 13 amino acids. The germline V and J ends were trimmed by 0 bases and 6 bases, with 7 bases remaining between them. The CDR3 DNA is TGCGCCAGCAGTGAGTCGTATCGGGATACGCAGTATTTT. The encoded protein is CASSESYRDTQYF.

The CDR3 DNA is TGTGCCAGCAGCCCTATGACAGGGGGCGCTAATGGCTACACCTTC. It yields the protein CASSPMTGGANGYTF. The genes are TRBV7-2 and TRBJ1-2; the match to TRBD1 covers 10 bases. Germline assignment: CDR1 SGHTA and CDR2 FQGNSA. The CDR3 has 15 amino acids. V shed 5 bases, J shed 6 bases, and the junction held 9 bases outside the gene matches.

The J gene is TRBJ1-2, the V gene TRBV20-1; D call uncertain. Germline-derived CDR1 and CDR2 are DFQATT and SNEGSKA (reference sequence). The V end lost 6 bases, the J end lost 8 bases, and 13 bases lay between the germline ends. The CDR3 is made up of 11 amino acids. The CDR3 region is CSALSKGGYTF. CDR3 DNA: TGCAGTGCGCTCTCCAAGGGCGGCTACACCTTC.

J is TRBJ2-1 and V is TRBV18, with D hard to call. Trimming cost V 0 bases and J 4 bases, with 7 bases left between them. The V gene's germline CDR1 is KGHSH and CDR2 LQKENI. CDR3 size: 14 residues. CDR3 protein: CASSPPEFYNEQFF. The DNA of the CDR3 is TGTGCCAGCTCACCACCGGAGTTTTACAATGAGCAGTTCTTC.

The chain has TRBV7-8 and TRBJ2-7, with 9 positions matching TRBD2. The CDR3 runs 16 residues. Germline V CDR1 and CDR2: SGHVS, FQNEAQ. The V segment lost 5 bases and the J segment 5 bases; nucleotides outside the gene matches: 13. The CDR3 DNA reads as TGTGCCAGCAGCGCCCCGTGGATTAGCGGGGGAGACGAGCAGTACTTC. Translation gives CASSAPWISGGDEQYF.

This clone was detected once. The chain has TRBV29-1 and TRBJ1-2, with D uncertain. Deletions cut 3 bases from V and 8 bases from J, with 10 bases between. CDR1 is SQVTM and CDR2 is ANQGSEA in the germline V gene. The CDR3 has 11 residues. The CDR3 protein is CSVDFAVGYTF. CDR3 in DNA: TGCAGCGTTGACTTTGCGGTAGGCTACACCTTC.

This rearrangement joins TRBV18 to TRBJ2-1; D remains unclear. The germline CDR1 and CDR2 sequences are KGHSH and LQKENI. Trimming stripped 2 bases from V and 2 bases from J, with 7 bases between. The length of the CDR3 is 14 residues. Here the CDR3 reads CASSPAGPYNEQFF. The CDR3 region has the DNA TGTGCCAGCTCACCAGCAGGTCCCTACAATGAGCAGTTCTTC.

Worth noting for this clone: Other DNA sequences in this specimen translate into the identical CDR3. The chain is built from TRBV19 and TRBJ2-7; TRBD1 aligns across 8 bases. CDR1 LNHDA and CDR2 SQIVND come from the germline V gene (reference sequence). Trimming at V came to 6 bases and at J to 2 bases, leaving 3 bases not matched to a gene. The CDR3 length is 13 residues. Here the CDR3 DNA reads TGTGCCAGTAGAGGACAGGGAACCTACGAGCAGTACTTC. Residues: CASRGQGTYEQYF.

The chain recombines TRBV9 with TRBJ1-2; 7 bases map to TRBD1. V was pared by 0 bases and J by 11 bases, with 7 bases of the junction left unmatched. The germline CDR1 and CDR2 sequences are SGDLS and YYNGEE. The CDR3 has 13 amino acids. CDR3 in DNA: TGTGCCAGCAGCGTAGGGGCAGGGGGTCGATACACCTTC. It is translated as CASSVGAGGRYTF. The full variable domain, completed using reference TRBV9 and TRBJ1-2, is DSGVTQTPKHLITATGQRVTLRCSPRSGDLSVYWYQQSLDQGLQFLIQYYNGEERAKGNILERFSAQQFPDLHSELNLSSLELGDSALYFCASSVGAGGRYTFGSGTRLTVV.

This chain uses TRBV9 with TRBJ1-1, with 7 positions matching TRBD1. Per the germline V gene, CDR1 is SGDLS and CDR2 is YYNGEE. The CDR3 is 14 amino acids. The V gene end was trimmed by 3 bases and the J gene end by 1 base; junction bases not matched to a gene: 3. CDR3 sequence: CASSANRGNTEAFF. The CDR3 coding sequence is TGTGCCAGCAGCGCTAACAGGGGGAACACTGAAGCTTTCTTT.

The chain employs TRBV19 and TRBJ1-2; TRBD1 is a possible D gene (6 bases). Germline lookup yields CDR1 LNHDA and CDR2 SQIVND (reference sequence). The CDR3 runs to 13 residues. V lost 6 bases and J lost 8, with 16 bases in between. This CDR3 reads CASSLQGSGGYTF. DNA of the CDR3: TGTGCCAGTAGCCTACAGGGTTCGGGAGGCTACACCTTC.

The rearrangement uses TRBV5-6 and TRBJ1-1, with TRBD1 as a possible D gene (5 bases). Per the germline V gene, CDR1 is SGHDT and CDR2 is YYEEEE. CDR3 size: 14 residues. V lost 0 bases and J 0 bases, leaving 6 bases between the germline ends. CDR3 nucleotides: TGTGCCAGCAGCTTGGACAGGATGAACACTGAAGCTTTCTTT. Its protein product is CASSLDRMNTEAFF.

Regarding this clone: Other DNA sequences in this sample translate to the same CDR3. The J gene is TRBJ2-2, the V gene TRBV29-1, with D possibly matching TRBD2 (6 bases). V was trimmed by 4 bases and J by 3 bases, leaving 12 bases between them. The CDR3 length is 14 residues. Per the germline V gene, CDR1 is SQVTM and CDR2 is ANQGSEA. DNA for the CDR3: TGCAGCGTTGCGGGGACGGGAGACACCGGGGAGCTGTTTTTT. This translates into CSVAGTGDTGELFF.

This clone came up once. The chain joins TRBV5-1 to TRBJ1-1; the D gene is possibly TRBD1 (6 bases). Trimming removed 0 bases from V and 3 bases from J, with 12 bases in between. The CDR3 length is 15 residues. From germline, CDR1 is SGHRS and CDR2 YFSETQ. CDR3 nucleotides: TGCGCCAGCAGCTTGGGGACAGCGGGTTACACTGAAGCTTTCTTT. It translates to CASSLGTAGYTEAFF.

The rearrangement links TRBV7-8 to TRBJ2-5, with D perhaps assigned TRBD1 or TRBD2 (5 bases each). Germline assignment: CDR1 SGHVS and CDR2 FQNEAQ. There are 13 residues in the CDR3. V was shortened by 3 bases and J by 7 bases, with 12 bases between the two germline ends. CDR3 sequence: CASSFAGSGTQYF. CDR3 DNA sequence: TGTGCCAGCAGCTTCGCAGGGAGCGGGACCCAGTACTTC.

The V and J genes are TRBV2 and TRBJ1-1; TRBD1 is a possible D gene (5 bases). Germline assignment: CDR1 SNHLY and CDR2 FYNNEI. Between the trimmed V and J ends, which lost 7 bases and 0 bases, there was a span of 12 bases. There are 14 residues in the CDR3. The CDR3 DNA follows: TGTGCCAGCACAAGGGGCAATTTGAACACTGAAGCTTTCTTT. Amino acids: CASTRGNLNTEAFF.